The 32 T cell receptor beta chains below were found in one sample sequenced in a study of cytomegalovirus exposure and HLA in healthy donors. PCR was performed using 60 Vbeta and 13 Jbeta primers. Generated by immunoSEQ multiplex PCR, the TCRdb table keeps only in-frame clones and is missing some. The sample includes fewer than 200,000 clones, approximately 82% of them seen just once. The sequenced sample was PBMCs. All receptors come from a woman aged 18-29 years in good health and CMV-seronegative.

The rearrangement uses TRBV4-3 and TRBJ2-3, with TRBD2 identical over 12 bases. This CDR3 spans 16 amino acids. In germline, CDR1 is LGHNA, CDR2 YSLEER. Trimming took 2 bases from V and 3 from J; bases not matched to a gene: 3. The CDR3 here is CASSQRLAGVTDTQYF. In DNA form, the CDR3 reads TGCGCCAGCAGCCAAAGACTAGCGGGAGTGACAGATACGCAGTATTTT.

On this clone: The same CDR3 arises from other DNA sequences in this sample as well. The V and J genes are TRBV6-5 and TRBJ1-2; the match to TRBD1 covers 7 bases. The CDR3 is 15 amino acids. Trimming at V came to 0 bases and at J to 2 bases, leaving 3 bases not matched to a gene. Germline-derived CDR1 and CDR2 are MNHEY and SVGAGI. This CDR3 is CASSYSGRGNYGYTF. CDR3 nucleotides: TGTGCCAGCAGTTACTCGGGCAGGGGGAACTATGGCTACACCTTC.

The chain uses TRBV7-2 and TRBJ1-3; TRBD1 is a possible D gene (6 bases). CDR1 is SGHTA, CDR2 FQGNSA, per germline. The CDR3 has 14 residues. With 7 bases removed from V and 0 bases from J, the gap between germline ends came to 10 bases. CDR3 residues: CASTDRHSGNTIYF. The CDR3, as DNA: TGTGCCAGCACCGACAGGCACTCTGGAAACACCATATATTTT.

The chain is built from TRBV5-6 and TRBJ2-1, with 8 bases matching TRBD1. V lost 0 bases to trimming and J lost 8 bases; unmatched junction nucleotides: 4. Germline lookup yields CDR1 SGHDT and CDR2 YYEEEE. The CDR3 sequence is 14 residues long. The CDR3 nucleotides are TGTGCCAGCAGCTTGGATCCAGGGGGCGATGAGCAGTTCTTC. Translation: CASSLDPGGDEQFF.

About this clone: The CDR3 end shows no conserved phenylalanine or tryptophan, and so a read error is likely. The chain has TRBV29-1 and TRBJ1-1; 7 nucleotides line up with TRBD1. The ends lost 5 bases at V and 1 base at J; junction bases unmatched: 7. The germline V gene has CDR1 SQVTM and CDR2 ANQGSEA. The CDR3 is made up of 14 amino acids. In DNA, the CDR3 is TGCAGCGTTCCCGTAAACAGGGGGAACACTGAAGCTTTCTCT. Translation: CSVPVNRGNTEAFS.

V and J are TRBV29-1 and TRBJ2-1; tentatively, D is TRBD1 (5 bases). Germline loops: CDR1 SQVTM, CDR2 ANQGSEA. The CDR3 length is 13 residues. The V end was cut by 7 bases, the J end by 0 bases, with 10 bases between. CDR3 in DNA: TGCAGCGGAAAGACAGACTCCTACAATGAGCAGTTCTTC. Translating gives CSGKTDSYNEQFF.

This chain joins TRBV7-2 and TRBJ1-3; D remains unclear. The CDR3 contains 15 residues. Germline V lookup: CDR1 SGHTA, CDR2 FQGNSA. Trimming stripped 2 bases from V and 7 bases from J, with 15 bases between. The DNA for the CDR3 is TGTGCCAGCAGCTTAAGGGAGGAGGGTACTAACACCATATATTTT. It specifies CASSLREEGTNTIYF.

The chain combines TRBV6-5 with TRBJ2-5; 7 nucleotides align to TRBD1. The ends lost 6 bases at V and 5 bases at J; junction bases unmatched: 6. This CDR3 comprises 13 residues. The germline CDR1 and CDR2 sequences are MNHEY and SVGAGI. CDR3 protein: CASSPGTDETQYF. The CDR3 DNA reads as TGTGCCAGCAGCCCTGGGACAGATGAGACCCAGTACTTC.

The chain couples TRBV12-2 to TRBJ2-5; the table names TRBD1, a call not compared with the DNA. TRBV12-2 is a pseudogene segment. The CDR3 runs 15 residues. CDR3 protein: CASRLEWGSQETQYF. In DNA form, the CDR3 reads TGTGCAAGTCGCTTAGAGTGGGGCAGTCAAGAGACCCAGTACTTC.

The chain carries TRBV7-2 and TRBJ2-2; perhaps TRBD2 as D (5 bases). Trimming took off 2 bases at V and 8 bases at J, with 18 bases between the two ends. CDR1 is SGHTA and CDR2 is FQGNSA in the germline V gene. The CDR3 extends over 16 amino acids. CDR3 coding DNA: TGTGCCAGCAGCTTAAGGCTAGCCGCTACTGGTGGGGAGCTGTTTTTT. This encodes CASSLRLAATGGELFF. Supplemented by reference TRBV7-2 and TRBJ2-2, the full variable domain reads GAGVSQSPSNKVTEKGKDVELRCDPISGHTALYWYRQSLGQGLEFLIYFQGNSAPDKSGLPSDRFSAERTGGSVSTLTIQRTQQEDSAVYLCASSLRLAATGGELFFGEGSRLTVL.

This clone is a singleton in its sample. The chain couples TRBV11-3 to TRBJ1-2; no clear D. Germline loops: CDR1 SGHNT, CDR2 YENEEA. Between the trimmed V and J ends, which lost 0 bases and 4 bases, there was a span of 15 bases. The CDR3 totals 16 residues. This CDR3 reads CASSLDLGGGTYGYTF. For the CDR3, the DNA is TGTGCCAGCAGCTTAGATTTGGGTGGCGGAACCTATGGCTACACCTTC.

CDR3 nucleotide sequence: TGTGCCAGCAGCGTAGGCACGGACTTCTCCTACGAGCAGTACTTC. Its translation: CASSVGTDFSYEQYF. The J gene is TRBJ2-7, the V gene TRBV9; possible D gene TRBD2, 5 bases. Germline CDR1 SGDLS, CDR2 YYNGEE. CDR3 length equals 15 residues. Trimming pared 0 bases from V and 0 bases from J, leaving 10 bases between.

This sequence joins TRBV5-1 and TRBJ1-1; TRBD1 might be the D (5 bases). Germline V gene sequence: CDR1 SGHRS, CDR2 YFSETQ. V was shortened by 0 bases and J by 6 bases, with 12 bases between the two germline ends. CDR3 length equals 14 residues. This CDR3 is CASSLDGGRAEAFF. The CDR3 DNA sequence: TGCGCCAGCAGCTTGGACGGGGGGAGGGCTGAAGCTTTCTTT.

This rearrangement joins TRBV19 to TRBJ2-4, with D hard to call. The V end was cut by 0 bases, the J end by 0 bases, with 3 bases between. This CDR3 contains 14 residues. CDR1 and CDR2 from the germline V gene are LNHDA and SQIVND (reference sequence). The CDR3 sequence is CASSIDLAKNIQYF. The CDR3 DNA reads TGTGCCAGTAGTATAGATCTAGCCAAAAACATTCAGTACTTC.

The chain combines TRBV11-2 with TRBJ1-1, with TRBD1 matching 7 bases. Trimming cost V 2 bases and J 4 bases; bases outside gene matches: 7. The CDR3 is 15 residues long. Per germline, CDR1 SGHAT and CDR2 FQNNGV. The CDR3 DNA reads TGTGCCAGCAGCTTACAGGGGGGTGGGAGCACTGAAGCTTTCTTT. It is translated as CASSLQGGGSTEAFF.

This rearrangement joins TRBV11-2 to TRBJ1-2; 8 bases line up with TRBD1. The CDR3 sequence is 13 residues long. Germline CDR1 is SGHAT and CDR2 is FQNNGV. V lost 1 base to trimming and J lost 10 bases; unmatched junction nucleotides: 5. The DNA for the CDR3 is TGTGCCAGCAGCTTAGCGGGACAGGACCCCTACACCTTC. It codes for CASSLAGQDPYTF.

Turning to this clone: At one of its ends the junction is not consistent with the germline gene, which may arise from a read error. The J gene is TRBJ1-2, the V gene TRBV7-9; maybe TRBD1 (5 bases). Germline CDR1 SEHNR, CDR2 FQNEAQ (reference sequence). This CDR3 is built from 14 residues. The CDR3 reads CSSSLSRQNYGYTF. In nucleotides, the CDR3 is TGTTCCAGCAGCTTATCGAGACAGAACTATGGCTACACCTTC.

The V call is TRBV12-5, the J call TRBJ1-5; 7 bases fit TRBD1. V was pared by 0 bases and J by 0 bases, with 23 bases of the junction left unmatched. The CDR3 is made up of 23 amino acids. Per the germline V gene, CDR1 is LGHNT and CDR2 is FRNRAP. The CDR3 reads CASGLVRPRDRDYLYDSNQPQHF. The DNA for the CDR3 is TGTGCTAGTGGTTTGGTACGTCCACGGGACAGAGACTACTTATACGATAGCAATCAGCCCCAGCATTTT.

The DNA for the CDR3 is TGTGCCAGCAGCTCACGGGACAGGGGCCTCTCGAACACTGAAGCTTTCTTT. Amino acids: CASSSRDRGLSNTEAFF. This chain connects TRBV7-2 to TRBJ1-1; 10 nucleotides agree with TRBD1. The CDR3 has 17 residues. The junction had 9 bases not matched to a gene; V was cut back by 4 bases and J by 1 base. The germline gives CDR1 SGHTA, CDR2 FQGNSA.

This chain joins TRBV4-1 and TRBJ2-1; 11 bases are a match to TRBD2. Germline assignment: CDR1 MGHRA and CDR2 YSYEKL. The length of the CDR3 is 17 residues. Unmatched junction bases numbered 6, after V lost 0 bases and J lost 5 bases. DNA for the CDR3: TGCGCCAGCAGCCAAGATCCCCCGGGACTAGCGGACAATGAGCAGTTCTTC. Its protein product is CASSQDPPGLADNEQFF.

This sequence joins TRBV7-2 and TRBJ2-3; D unresolved. Germline lookup yields CDR1 SGHTA and CDR2 FQGNSA. This CDR3 spans 12 amino acids. V lost 4 bases, J lost 4 bases, and 6 bases lay in between. CDR3 in amino acids: CASSSAADTQYF. CDR3 coding DNA: TGTGCCAGCAGCTCCGCAGCAGATACGCAGTATTTT.

V is TRBV6-5 and J is TRBJ2-2; D possibly corresponds to TRBD2 (6 bases). The V gene's germline CDR1 is MNHEY and CDR2 SVGAGI. The CDR3 runs 15 residues. Trimming took off 6 bases at V and 5 bases at J, with 16 bases between the two ends. CDR3 nucleotide sequence: TGTGCCAGCAGAAATTCCGGGACTGGGACCGGGGAGCTGTTTTTT. Protein sequence: CASRNSGTGTGELFF.

Comment on this clone: Germline is not matched at one junction end, which may reflect a read error. The J gene is TRBJ2-1, the V gene TRBV2, with 12 positions matching TRBD2. The CDR3 runs to 17 residues. Germline V gene data show CDR1 as SNHLY and CDR2 as FYNNEI. CDR3 nucleotide sequence: TGTGCCAGCAGTGGGCCTAGCGGGAGGGCCTCCAACAATGAGCAGTTCTTC. Translated, it gives CASSGPSGRASNNEQFF. Full variable domain (outside the CDR3, taken from reference TRBV2 and TRBJ2-1): EPEVTQTPSHQVTQMGQEVILRCVPISNHLYFYWYRQILGQKVEFLVSFYNNEISEKSEIFDDQFSVERPDGSNFTLKIRSTKLEDSAMYFCASSGPSGRASNNEQFFGPGTRLTVL.

The chain links TRBV27 to TRBJ1-5; D is ambiguous. From germline, CDR1 is MNHEY and CDR2 SMNVEV (reference sequence). The CDR3 extends over 15 amino acids. The V end lost 0 bases, the J end lost 1 base, and 7 bases lay between the germline ends. The CDR3 here is CASSLSAGSNQPQHF. CDR3 bases: TGTGCCAGCAGTTTATCGGCGGGGAGCAATCAGCCCCAGCATTTT.

The chain links TRBV6-1 to TRBJ1-2, with 9 bases matching TRBD1. This CDR3 is built from 16 residues. Germline CDR1 reads MNHNS; CDR2 reads SASEGT. Trimming at V came to 6 bases and at J to 1 base, leaving 9 bases not matched to a gene. The CDR3 sequence: CASSEFPGQGNYGYTF. The CDR3 bases are TGTGCCAGCAGCGAATTCCCGGGACAGGGTAACTATGGCTACACCTTC.

The rearrangement joins TRBV7-9 to TRBJ2-5; D is undetermined. This CDR3 is built from 14 residues. Germline V gene lookup returns CDR1 SEHNR and CDR2 FQNEAQ (reference sequence). The ends were cut back, 5 bases at V and 5 bases at J, with 15 bases in the middle. The CDR3 DNA follows: TGTGCCAGCAGCCCGTCCGAGGTCATCGAGACCCAGTACTTC. Protein sequence: CASSPSEVIETQYF.

V and J are TRBV25-1 and TRBJ2-1; a possible D gene is TRBD2 (6 bases). The CDR3 contains 15 residues. The ends were cut back, 6 bases at V and 0 bases at J, with 12 bases in the middle. Germline loops: CDR1 MGHDK, CDR2 SYGVNS. CDR3 protein: CASSQAGSSYNEQFF. In nucleotides, the CDR3 is TGTGCCAGCAGCCAAGCGGGTAGCTCCTACAATGAGCAGTTCTTC.

The chain couples TRBV11-3 to TRBJ2-3; 10 nucleotides match TRBD2. The germline V gene has CDR1 SGHNT and CDR2 YENEEA. Trimming took 5 bases from V and 4 from J; bases not matched to a gene: 18. The CDR3 contains 19 residues. CDR3 loop: CASSQRQGGGTSAADTQYF. CDR3 coding DNA: TGTGCCAGCAGCCAACGACAGGGTGGCGGGACTAGCGCGGCAGATACGCAGTATTTT.

The chain employs TRBV19 and TRBJ2-7; TRBD1 matches 8 bases. Germline V gene sequence: CDR1 LNHDA, CDR2 SQIVND (reference sequence). Trimming removed 5 bases from V and 0 bases from J; junction bases left unmatched: 3. This CDR3 is 14 amino acids long. CDR3 sequence reads: CASSRTGSSYEQYV. CDR3 bases: TGTGCCAGTAGTCGGACAGGGAGCTCCTACGAGCAGTACGTC.

This chain connects TRBV7-8 to TRBJ1-3; TRBD1 matches 7 bases. In germline, CDR1 is SGHVS, CDR2 FQNEAQ. The CDR3 is made up of 16 amino acids. Losses at the gene ends were 5 bases for V and 0 bases for J; bases not matched to a gene: 7. CDR3 sequence reads: CASSPRQGISGNTIYF. The CDR3 nucleotides are TGTGCCAGCAGCCCAAGACAGGGAATCTCTGGAAACACCATATATTTT. Supplemented by reference TRBV7-8 and TRBJ1-3, the full variable domain reads GAGVSQSPRYKVAKRGQDVALRCDPISGHVSLFWYQQALGQGPEFLTYFQNEAQLDKSGLPSDRFFAERPEGSVSTLKIQRTQQEDSAVYLCASSPRQGISGNTIYFGEGSWLTVV.

J is TRBJ1-3 and V is TRBV28; weak D call: TRBD1 (5 bases). This CDR3 is built from 17 residues. The germline V and J ends were trimmed by 5 bases and 0 bases, with 17 bases remaining between them. Germline CDR1 and CDR2: MDHEN and SYDVKM. CDR3 amino acids: CASSQSSDINSGNTIYF. The CDR3 coding sequence is TGTGCCAGCAGTCAATCCTCGGACATCAACTCTGGAAACACCATATATTTT.

V usage is TRBV6-4 and J usage is TRBJ2-4; 7 positions agree with TRBD2. Germline assignment: CDR1 MRHNA and CDR2 SNTAGT. J lost 13 bases, V lost 3 bases, and 9 bases had no gene match. This CDR3 contains 13 residues. The CDR3 reads CASSEVGRGRQYF. The DNA for the CDR3 is TGTGCCAGCAGTGAAGTCGGGCGGGGGAGGCAGTACTTC.